This T cell receptor (beta chain) was profiled in a study of beta chain bispecific antibodies for T cell cancers. Expansion lasted 3 days, with either anti-CD3 antibody OKT3 or CD3/CD28 beads. Expanded T cells grew in IL-2 (approximately 100 IU/ml) plus IL-7 (about 5.3 ng/ml). MiXCR, applied by TCRdb to the 5' RACE reads, yields one record per CDR3 protein. The table has about 15,000 distinct CDR3 sequences, 2% to 2.5% seen once; the top ten hold 6.9%. This clonotype came up many times. Its antigen is as yet unknown. Findings of the study overall: Most targeted TRBV signal came from the leukemia cell line cells, not normal T cells. An anti-TRBV5-5 antibody cross-reacts with the highly similar TRBV5-6.

The length of the CDR3 is 15 residues. V lost 0 bases, J lost 0 bases, and 9 bases lay in between. Germline V lookup: CDR1 MGHRA, CDR2 YSYEKL. The origin of this receptor is a human donor in good health. Some clones in this sample may be carry-over from other donors' samples. Input material: healthy donor T cells cultured with leukemia cells. V gene TRBV4-1 combines with J gene TRBJ2-7; no firm D call. The CDR3 sequence: CASSQDLSTSYEQYF. The DNA for the CDR3 is TGCGCCAGCAGCCAAGATCTATCTACCTCCTACGAGCAGTACTTC.